The clone carrying this T cell receptor beta chain has at least ten counts. These data come from a study of early T cells in non-severe SARS-CoV-2 infection. TCRdb re-called the 5' RACE reads with MiXCR, one entry per CDR3 protein. The sample includes around 76,000 distinct CDR3 sequences, roughly 12% of them seen just once. Germline V gene sequence: CDR1 SNHLY, CDR2 FYNNEI. This CDR3 comprises 14 residues. V was cut by 0 bases and J by 6 bases, with 9 bases left in between. The V and J genes are TRBV2 and TRBJ1-5; no clear D gene. Sequenced material: whole blood. This clonotype was sampled from an adult who was a healthcare worker with PCR-confirmed SARS-CoV-2 infection or an uninfected control (not recorded which). The CDR3 region is CASSEALQGQPQHF. The DNA of the CDR3 is TGTGCCAGCAGTGAAGCGCTTCAAGGTCAGCCCCAGCATTTT.